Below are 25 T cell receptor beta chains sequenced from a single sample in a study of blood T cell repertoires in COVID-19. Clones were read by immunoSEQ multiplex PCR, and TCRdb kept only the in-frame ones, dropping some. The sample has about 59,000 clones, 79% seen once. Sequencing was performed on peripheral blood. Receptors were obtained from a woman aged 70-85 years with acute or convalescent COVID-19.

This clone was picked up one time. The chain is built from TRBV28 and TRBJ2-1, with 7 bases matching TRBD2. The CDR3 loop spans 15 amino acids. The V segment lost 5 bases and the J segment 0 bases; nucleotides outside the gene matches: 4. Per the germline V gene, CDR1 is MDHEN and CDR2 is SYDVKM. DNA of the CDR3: TGTGCCAGCAGTAAGGGCGGGGGCTCCTACAATGAGCAGTTCTTC. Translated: CASSKGGGSYNEQFF. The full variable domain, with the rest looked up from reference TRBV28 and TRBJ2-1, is DVKVTQSSRYLVKRTGEKVFLECVQDMDHENMFWYRQDPGLGLRLIYFSYDVKMKEKGDIPEGYSVSREKKERFSLILESASTNQTSMYLCASSKGGGSYNEQFFGPGTRLTVL.

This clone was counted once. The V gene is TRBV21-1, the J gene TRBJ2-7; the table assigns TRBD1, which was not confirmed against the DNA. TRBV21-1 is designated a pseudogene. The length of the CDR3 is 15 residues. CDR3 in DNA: TGTGCCAGCAGCAAAATGAGGCAGGGTAGCTACGAGCAGTACTTC. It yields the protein CASSKMRQGSYEQYF.

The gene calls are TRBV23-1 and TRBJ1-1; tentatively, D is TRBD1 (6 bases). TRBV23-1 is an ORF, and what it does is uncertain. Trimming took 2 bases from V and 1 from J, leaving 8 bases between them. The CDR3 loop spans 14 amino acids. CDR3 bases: TGCGCCAGCAGTCAAACGGACAGGAACACTGAAGCTTTCTTT. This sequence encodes CASSQTDRNTEAFF.

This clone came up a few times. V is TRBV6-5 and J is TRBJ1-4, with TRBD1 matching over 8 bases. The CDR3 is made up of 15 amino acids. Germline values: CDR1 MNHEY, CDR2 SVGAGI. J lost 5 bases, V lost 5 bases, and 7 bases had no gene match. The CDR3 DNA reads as TGTGCCAGCAGTAAGGACAGGGACCGAAATGAAAAACTGTTTTTT. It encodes CASSKDRDRNEKLFF.

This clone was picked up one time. The CDR3 spells CASSLITALGNEKLFF. The DNA of the CDR3 is TGTGCCAGCAGCTTGATAACCGCGCTAGGTAATGAAAAACTGTTTTTT. The genes are TRBV5-5 and TRBJ1-4; D remains unclear. The CDR3 has 16 residues. Deletions cut 1 base from V and 4 bases from J, with 14 bases between. CDR1 and CDR2 from the germline V gene are SGHKS and YYEKEE (reference sequence).

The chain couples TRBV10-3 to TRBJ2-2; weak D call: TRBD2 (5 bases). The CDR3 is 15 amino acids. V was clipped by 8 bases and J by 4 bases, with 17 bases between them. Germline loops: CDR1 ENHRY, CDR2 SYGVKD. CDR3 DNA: TGTGCCATCTCCGGGGTGGAAGGGTTCACCGGGGAGCTGTTTTTT. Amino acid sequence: CAISGVEGFTGELFF.

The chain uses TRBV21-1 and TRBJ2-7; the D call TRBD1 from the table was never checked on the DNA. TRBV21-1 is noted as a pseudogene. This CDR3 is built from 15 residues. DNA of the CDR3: TGTGCCAGCAGCAAAGGGTCAACAGGGATCTACGAGCAGTACTTC. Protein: CASSKGSTGIYEQYF.

CDR3 nucleotides: TGTGCCAGCAGCGTAGTGGGACAGGGGAACACCGGGGAGCTGTTTTTT. It is translated as CASSVVGQGNTGELFF. The chain couples TRBV9 to TRBJ2-2, with TRBD1 matching 9 bases. The CDR3 sequence is 16 residues long. Trimming at V came to 0 bases and at J to 1 base, leaving 1 base not matched to a gene. CDR1 is SGDLS and CDR2 is YYNGEE in the germline V gene.

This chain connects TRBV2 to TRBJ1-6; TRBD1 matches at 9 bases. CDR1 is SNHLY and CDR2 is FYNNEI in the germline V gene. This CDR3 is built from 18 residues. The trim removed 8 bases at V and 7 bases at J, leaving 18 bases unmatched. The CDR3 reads CASSNHEDRGILNSPLHF. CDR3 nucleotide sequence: TGTGCCAGCTCTAACCACGAGGACAGGGGAATTCTGAATTCACCCCTCCACTTT.

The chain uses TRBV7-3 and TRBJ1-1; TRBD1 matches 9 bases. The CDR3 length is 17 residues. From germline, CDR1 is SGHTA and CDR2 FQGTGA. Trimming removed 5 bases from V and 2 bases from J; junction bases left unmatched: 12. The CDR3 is CASSLMRVGQGNTEAFF. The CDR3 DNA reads TGTGCCAGCAGCCTAATGAGAGTGGGACAGGGAAACACTGAAGCTTTCTTT.

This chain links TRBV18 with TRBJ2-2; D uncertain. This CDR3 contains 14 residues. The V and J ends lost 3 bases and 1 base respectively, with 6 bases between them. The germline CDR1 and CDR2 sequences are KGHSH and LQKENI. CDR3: CASSPERNTGELFF. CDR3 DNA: TGTGCCAGCTCACCTGAGAGGAACACCGGGGAGCTGTTTTTT.

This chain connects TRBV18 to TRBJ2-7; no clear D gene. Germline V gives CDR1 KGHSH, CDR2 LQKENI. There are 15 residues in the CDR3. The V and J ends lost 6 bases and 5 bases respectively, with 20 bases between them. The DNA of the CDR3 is TGTGCCAGCTCTATGTCAGGATATATATCCAACGAGCAGTACTTC. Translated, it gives CASSMSGYISNEQYF.

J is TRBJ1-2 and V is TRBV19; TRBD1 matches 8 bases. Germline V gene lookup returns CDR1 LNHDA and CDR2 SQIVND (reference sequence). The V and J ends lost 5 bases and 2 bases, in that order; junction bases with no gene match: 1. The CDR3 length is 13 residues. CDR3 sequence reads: CASSDRGNYGYTF. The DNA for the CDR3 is TGTGCCAGTAGTGACAGGGGAAACTATGGCTACACCTTC.

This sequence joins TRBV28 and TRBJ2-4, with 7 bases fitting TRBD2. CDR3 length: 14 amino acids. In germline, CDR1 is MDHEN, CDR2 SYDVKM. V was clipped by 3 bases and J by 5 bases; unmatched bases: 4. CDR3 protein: CASSLGGSQNIQYF. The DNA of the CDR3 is TGTGCCAGCAGTTTGGGAGGGAGCCAAAACATTCAGTACTTC.

This CDR3 reads CASSHETGNQETQYF. The CDR3 DNA reads TGTGCCAGCTCACACGAGACAGGAAATCAAGAGACCCAGTACTTC. The chain combines TRBV18 with TRBJ2-5; possible D gene TRBD1, 6 bases. Germline V gene sequence: CDR1 KGHSH, CDR2 LQKENI. The CDR3 is 15 amino acids. V lost 4 bases and J 2 bases, leaving 14 bases between the germline ends.

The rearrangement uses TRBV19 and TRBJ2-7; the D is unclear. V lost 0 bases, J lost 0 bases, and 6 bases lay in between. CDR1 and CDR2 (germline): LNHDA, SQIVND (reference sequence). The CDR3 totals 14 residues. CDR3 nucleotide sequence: TGTGCCAGTAGTATAGAGGCCTTCTCCTACGAGCAGTACTTC. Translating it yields CASSIEAFSYEQYF. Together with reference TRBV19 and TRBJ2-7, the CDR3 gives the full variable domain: DGGITQSPKYLFRKEGQNVTLSCEQNLNHDAMYWYRQDPGQGLRLIYYSQIVNDFQKGDIAEGYSVSREKKESFPLTVTSAQKNPTAFYLCASSIEAFSYEQYFGPGTRLTVT.

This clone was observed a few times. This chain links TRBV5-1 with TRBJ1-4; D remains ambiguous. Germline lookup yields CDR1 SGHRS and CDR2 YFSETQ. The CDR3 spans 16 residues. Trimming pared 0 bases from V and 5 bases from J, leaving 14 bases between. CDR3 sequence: CASSLALTRGNEKLFF. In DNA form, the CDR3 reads TGCGCCAGCAGCTTGGCCCTCACCCGTGGCAATGAAAAACTGTTTTTT.

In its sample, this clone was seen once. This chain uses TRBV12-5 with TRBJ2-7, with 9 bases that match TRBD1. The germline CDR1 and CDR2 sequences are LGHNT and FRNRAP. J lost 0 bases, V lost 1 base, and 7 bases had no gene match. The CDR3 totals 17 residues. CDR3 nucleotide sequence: TGTGCTAGTGGTTTGGCCGGACAGGGGCCGAGCTCCTACGAGCAGTACTTC. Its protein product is CASGLAGQGPSSYEQYF.

The DNA of the CDR3 is TGTGCCAGCAGCTTAGGCGGGGGCTGGGAGCTGTTTTTT. It specifies CASSLGGGWELFF. The J gene is TRBJ2-2, the V gene TRBV11-3; weak D call: TRBD2 (7 bases). Deletions cut 1 base from V and 9 bases from J, with 9 bases between. CDR1 is SGHNT and CDR2 is YENEEA in the germline V gene. This CDR3 has 13 amino acids.

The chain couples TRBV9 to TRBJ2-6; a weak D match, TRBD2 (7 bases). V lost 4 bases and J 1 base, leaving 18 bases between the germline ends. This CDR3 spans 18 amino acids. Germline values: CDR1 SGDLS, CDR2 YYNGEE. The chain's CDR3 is CASSSRDTGGSGANVLTF. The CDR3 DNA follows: TGTGCCAGCAGCTCCCGGGACACCGGGGGGTCTGGGGCCAACGTCCTGACTTTC.

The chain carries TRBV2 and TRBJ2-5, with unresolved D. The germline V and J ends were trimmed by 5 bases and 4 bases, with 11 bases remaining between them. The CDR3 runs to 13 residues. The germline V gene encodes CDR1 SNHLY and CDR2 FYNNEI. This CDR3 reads CASSSSEVETQYF. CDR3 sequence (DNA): TGTGCCAGCAGTTCCTCAGAAGTAGAGACCCAGTACTTC.

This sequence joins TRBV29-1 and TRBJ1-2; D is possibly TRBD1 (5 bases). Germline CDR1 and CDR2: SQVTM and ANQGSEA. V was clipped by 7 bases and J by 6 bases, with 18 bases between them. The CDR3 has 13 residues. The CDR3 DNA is TGCAGCGCTCTGACATGGGGGGTCCATGGCTACACCTTC. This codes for CSALTWGVHGYTF.

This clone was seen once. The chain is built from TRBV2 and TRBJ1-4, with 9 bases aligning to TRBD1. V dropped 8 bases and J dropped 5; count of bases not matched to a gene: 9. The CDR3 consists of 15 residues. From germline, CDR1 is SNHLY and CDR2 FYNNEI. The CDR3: CASENTGGENEKLFF. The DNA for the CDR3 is TGTGCCAGCGAGAACACAGGGGGCGAGAATGAAAAACTGTTTTTT.

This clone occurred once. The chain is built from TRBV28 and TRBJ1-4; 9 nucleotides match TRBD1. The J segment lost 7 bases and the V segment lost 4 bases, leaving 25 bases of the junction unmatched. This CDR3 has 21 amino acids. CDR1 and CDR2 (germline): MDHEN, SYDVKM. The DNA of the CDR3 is TGTGCCAGCAGTTCAAGGGGGACAGGGAATGATTTAGGCGCGGTTAGTGAAAAACTGTTTTTT. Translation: CASSSRGTGNDLGAVSEKLFF. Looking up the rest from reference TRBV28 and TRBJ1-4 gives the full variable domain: DVKVTQSSRYLVKRTGEKVFLECVQDMDHENMFWYRQDPGLGLRLIYFSYDVKMKEKGDIPEGYSVSREKKERFSLILESASTNQTSMYLCASSSRGTGNDLGAVSEKLFFGSGTQLSVL.

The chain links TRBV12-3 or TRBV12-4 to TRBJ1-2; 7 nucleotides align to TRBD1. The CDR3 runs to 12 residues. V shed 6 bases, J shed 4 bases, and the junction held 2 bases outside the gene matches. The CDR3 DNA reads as TGTGCCAGCAGGGGACAGCTCTATGGCTACACCTTC. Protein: CASRGQLYGYTF.